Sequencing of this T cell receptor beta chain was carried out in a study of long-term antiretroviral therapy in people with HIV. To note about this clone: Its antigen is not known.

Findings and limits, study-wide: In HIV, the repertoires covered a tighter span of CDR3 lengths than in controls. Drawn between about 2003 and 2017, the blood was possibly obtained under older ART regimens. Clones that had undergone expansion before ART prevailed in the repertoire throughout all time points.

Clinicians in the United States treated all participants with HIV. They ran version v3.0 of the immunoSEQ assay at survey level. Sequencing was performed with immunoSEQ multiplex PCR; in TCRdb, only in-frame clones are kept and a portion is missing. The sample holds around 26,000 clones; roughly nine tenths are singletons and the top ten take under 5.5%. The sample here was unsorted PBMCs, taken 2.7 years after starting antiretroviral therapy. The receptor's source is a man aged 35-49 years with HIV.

CDR3 DNA: TGCAGCGTTGTGAGGACAGGAAGGTACGAGCAGTACTTC. This sequence encodes CSVVRTGRYEQYF. This chain connects TRBV29-1 to TRBJ2-7, with 7 bases fitting TRBD1. V lost 4 bases and J lost 4; bases outside the gene matches: 7. The CDR3 runs to 13 residues. Germline assignment: CDR1 SQVTM and CDR2 ANQGSEA.